This is a list of T cell receptor beta chains from one sample in a study of blood T cell repertoires in COVID-19. Sequencing was performed with immunoSEQ multiplex PCR; in TCRdb, only in-frame clones are kept and a portion is missing. Of approximately 390,000 clones in the sample, 88% were seen once. The specimen was PBMCs or T cells enriched from blood (not recorded which). Receptor source: a woman between 35 and 50 years old with acute COVID-19. CDR3s leave out the opening cysteine and the closing phenylalanine or tryptophan. Each record gives: V gene, J gene, CDR3 protein.

TRBV24-1	TRBJ2-3	ATSDLQASGNTDTQY
TRBV11-2	TRBJ2-7	ASSLDLVAEQY
TRBV2	TRBJ1-1	ASSENHPRNTEAF
TRBV2	TRBJ2-7	ASSGREQY
TRBV9	TRBJ1-1	ASSVAGDNTEAF
TRBV7-2	TRBJ2-7	ASSPSPGLAGHEQY
TRBV6-1	TRBJ2-1	ASSSSGGYNEQF
TRBV27	TRBJ2-5	ASSLYRGGQETQY
TRBV6-2/TRBV6-3	TRBJ1-3	ASSASAGNTIY
TRBV29-1	TRBJ2-7	SVGGGYNEQY
TRBV6-6	TRBJ1-2	ASSAGGYT
TRBV5-1	TRBJ2-2	ASSLTGTANTGELF
TRBV10-3	TRBJ1-3	AISELGSSGNTIY
TRBV9	TRBJ1-3	ASSITGSSGNTIY
TRBV7-9	TRBJ2-7	ASSLNSGVLYEQY
TRBV10-2	TRBJ1-2	ASSAGRDYGYT
TRBV7-9	TRBJ1-6	ASSLSGQGKPNSPLH
TRBV6-1	TRBJ1-1	ASSEAHRQGGTEAF
TRBV11-2	TRBJ2-7	ASSPLYSSYEQY
TRBV14	TRBJ1-1	ASSQSGTGGLAF
TRBV12-3/TRBV12-4	TRBJ1-2	ASSTGGAWGYT
TRBV7-9	TRBJ2-6	ASSLHFSGANVLT
TRBV21-1	TRBJ2-1	ASFRGLARCEQF
TRBV7-9	TRBJ2-2	ASSLGVADGELF